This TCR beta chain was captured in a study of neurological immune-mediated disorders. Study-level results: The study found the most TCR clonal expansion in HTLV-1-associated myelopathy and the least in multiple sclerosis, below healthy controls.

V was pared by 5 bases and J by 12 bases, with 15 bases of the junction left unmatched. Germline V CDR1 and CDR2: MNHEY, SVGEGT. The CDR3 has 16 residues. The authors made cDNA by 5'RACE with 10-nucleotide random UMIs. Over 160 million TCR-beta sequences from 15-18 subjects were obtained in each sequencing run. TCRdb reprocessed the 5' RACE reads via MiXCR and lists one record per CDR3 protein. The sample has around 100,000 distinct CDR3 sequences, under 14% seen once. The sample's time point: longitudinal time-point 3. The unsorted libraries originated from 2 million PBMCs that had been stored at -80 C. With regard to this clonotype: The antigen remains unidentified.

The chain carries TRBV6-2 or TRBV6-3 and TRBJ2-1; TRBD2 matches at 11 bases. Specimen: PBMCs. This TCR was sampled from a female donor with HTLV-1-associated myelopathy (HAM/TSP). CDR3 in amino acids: CASSPFLAGGHNWQFF. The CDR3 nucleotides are TGTGCCAGCAGTCCCTTTTTAGCGGGGGGGCACAATTGGCAGTTCTTC.